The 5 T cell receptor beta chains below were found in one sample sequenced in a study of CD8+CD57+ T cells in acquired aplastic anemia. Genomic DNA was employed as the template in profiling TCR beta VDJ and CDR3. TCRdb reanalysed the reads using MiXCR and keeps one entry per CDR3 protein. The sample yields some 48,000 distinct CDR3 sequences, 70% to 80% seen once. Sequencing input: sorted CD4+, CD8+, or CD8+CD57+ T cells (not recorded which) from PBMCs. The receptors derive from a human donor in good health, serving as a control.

CDR3 residues: CASSDDRGLQEQYF. CDR3 nucleotides: TGTGCCAGCAGTGATGACAGGGGGCTTCAGGAGCAGTACTTC. This chain joins TRBV2 and TRBJ2-7, with 10 bases identical to TRBD1. The CDR3 is 14 amino acids. With V trimmed by 3 bases and J by 7 bases, 6 bases remained unmatched. Germline CDR1 reads SNHLY; CDR2 reads FYNNEI.

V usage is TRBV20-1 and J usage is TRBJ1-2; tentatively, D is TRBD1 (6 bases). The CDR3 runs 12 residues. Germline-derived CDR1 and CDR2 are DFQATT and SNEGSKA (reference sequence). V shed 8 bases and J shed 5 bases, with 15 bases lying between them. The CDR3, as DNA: TGCAGTACTGAGGGGGAGATTTATGGCTACACCTTC. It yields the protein CSTEGEIYGYTF.

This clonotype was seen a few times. The CDR3 region has the DNA TGTGCCAGCAGTGGGACAGGGGGCGTAAGGTCACCCCTCCACTTT. It is translated as CASSGTGGVRSPLHF. The V and J genes are TRBV2 and TRBJ1-6; 11 nucleotides agree with TRBD1. Trimming removed 4 bases from V and 10 bases from J; junction bases left unmatched: 6. CDR3 length equals 15 residues. Per germline, CDR1 SNHLY and CDR2 FYNNEI.

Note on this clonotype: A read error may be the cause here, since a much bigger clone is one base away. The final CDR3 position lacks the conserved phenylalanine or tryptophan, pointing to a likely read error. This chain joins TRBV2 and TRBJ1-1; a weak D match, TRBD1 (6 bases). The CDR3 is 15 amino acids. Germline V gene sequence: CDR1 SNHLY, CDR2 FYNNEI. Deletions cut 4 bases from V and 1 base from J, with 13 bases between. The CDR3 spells CASSGVGGANTEAFL. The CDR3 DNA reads TGTGCCAGCAGTGGGGTGGGGGGGGCGAACACTGAAGCTTTCCTT.

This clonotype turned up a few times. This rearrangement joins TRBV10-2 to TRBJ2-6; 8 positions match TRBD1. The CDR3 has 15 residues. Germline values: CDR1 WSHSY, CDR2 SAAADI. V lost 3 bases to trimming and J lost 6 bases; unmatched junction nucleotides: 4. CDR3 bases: TGCGCCAGCAGTGATGCACAGGGGGTGGCCAACGTCCTGACTTTC. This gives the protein CASSDAQGVANVLTF.